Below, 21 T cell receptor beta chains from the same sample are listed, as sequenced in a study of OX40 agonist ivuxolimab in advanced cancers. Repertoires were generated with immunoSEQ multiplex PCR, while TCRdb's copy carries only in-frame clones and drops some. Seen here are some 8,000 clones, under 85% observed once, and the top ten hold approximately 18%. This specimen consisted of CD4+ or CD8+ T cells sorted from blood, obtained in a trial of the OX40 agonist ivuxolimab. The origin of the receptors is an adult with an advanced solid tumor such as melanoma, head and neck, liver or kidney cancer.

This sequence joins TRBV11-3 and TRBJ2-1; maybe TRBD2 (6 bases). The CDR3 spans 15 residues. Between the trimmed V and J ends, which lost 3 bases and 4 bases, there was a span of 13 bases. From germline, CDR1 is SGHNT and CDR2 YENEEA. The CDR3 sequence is CASSLGSGIYNEQFF. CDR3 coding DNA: TGTGCCAGCAGCTTGGGTAGCGGAATATACAATGAGCAGTTCTTC.

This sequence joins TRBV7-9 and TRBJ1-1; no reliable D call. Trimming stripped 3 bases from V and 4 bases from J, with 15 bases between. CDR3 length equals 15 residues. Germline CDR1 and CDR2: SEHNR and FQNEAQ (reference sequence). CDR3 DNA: TGTGCCAGCAGCTTGGCCGCGGGTTTTAGCACTGAAGCTTTCTTT. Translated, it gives CASSLAAGFSTEAFF.

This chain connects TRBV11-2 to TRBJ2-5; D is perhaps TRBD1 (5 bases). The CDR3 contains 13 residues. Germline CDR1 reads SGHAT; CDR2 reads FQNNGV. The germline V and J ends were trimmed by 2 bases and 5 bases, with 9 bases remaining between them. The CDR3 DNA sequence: TGTGCCAGCAGCTTATGGGGCCCGGAGACCCAGTACTTC. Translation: CASSLWGPETQYF.

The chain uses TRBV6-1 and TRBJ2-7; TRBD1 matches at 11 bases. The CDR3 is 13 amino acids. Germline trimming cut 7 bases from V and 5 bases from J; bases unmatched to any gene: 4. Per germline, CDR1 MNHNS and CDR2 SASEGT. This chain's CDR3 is CASTGQGAHEQYF. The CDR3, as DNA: TGTGCCAGCACCGGACAGGGGGCCCACGAGCAGTACTTC.

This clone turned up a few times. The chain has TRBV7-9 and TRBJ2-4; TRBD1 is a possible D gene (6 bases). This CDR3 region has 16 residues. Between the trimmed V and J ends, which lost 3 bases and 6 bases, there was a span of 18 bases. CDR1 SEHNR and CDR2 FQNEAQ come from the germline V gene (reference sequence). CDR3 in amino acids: CASSLFGDTLLNIQYF. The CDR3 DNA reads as TGTGCCAGCAGCTTGTTCGGGGACACCCTCCTAAACATTCAGTACTTC.

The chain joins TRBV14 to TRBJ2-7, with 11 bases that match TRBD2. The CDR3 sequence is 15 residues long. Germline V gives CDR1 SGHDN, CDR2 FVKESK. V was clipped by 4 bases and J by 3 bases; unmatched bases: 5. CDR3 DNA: TGTGCCAGCAGCCCATTGACTAGCGGGGACTACGAGCAGTACTTC. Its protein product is CASSPLTSGDYEQYF. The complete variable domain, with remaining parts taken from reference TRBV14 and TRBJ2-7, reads EAGVTQFPSHSVIEKGQTVTLRCDPISGHDNLYWYRRVMGKEIKFLLHFVKESKQDESGMPNNRFLAERTGGTYSTLKVQPAELEDSGVYFCASSPLTSGDYEQYFGPGTRLTVT.

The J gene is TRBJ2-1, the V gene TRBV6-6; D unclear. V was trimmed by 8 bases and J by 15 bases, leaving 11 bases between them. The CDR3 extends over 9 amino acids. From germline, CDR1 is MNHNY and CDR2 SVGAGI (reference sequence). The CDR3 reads CASGQSPFF. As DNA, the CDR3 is TGTGCCAGCGGTCAGTCCCCGTTCTTC.

The CDR3 nucleotides are TGTGCCAGCAGCGTCTCCGGACAGGTGAACAATGAGCAGTTCTTC. The encoded protein is CASSVSGQVNNEQFF. The chain has TRBV9 and TRBJ2-1, with 7 positions matching TRBD1. V trimming: 2 bases; J trimming: 5 bases; junction bases outside the gene matches: 7. The CDR3 contains 15 residues. Germline V gene sequence: CDR1 SGDLS, CDR2 YYNGEE.

In DNA, the CDR3 is TGTGCCAGCAGTCGTCCGGGGAATTCCTACGAGCAGTACTTC. It codes for CASSRPGNSYEQYF. This chain connects TRBV11-2 to TRBJ2-7; a weak D match, TRBD2 (5 bases). The CDR3 is 14 residues long. The germline V gene has CDR1 SGHAT and CDR2 FQNNGV. V lost 6 bases, J lost 1 base, and 13 bases lay in between.

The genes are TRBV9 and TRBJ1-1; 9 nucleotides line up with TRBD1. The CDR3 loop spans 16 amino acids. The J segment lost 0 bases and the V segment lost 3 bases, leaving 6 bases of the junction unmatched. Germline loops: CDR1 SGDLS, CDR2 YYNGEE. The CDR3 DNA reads TGTGCCAGCAGCGCGGGACAGGGAACGATGAACACTGAAGCTTTCTTT. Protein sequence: CASSAGQGTMNTEAFF.

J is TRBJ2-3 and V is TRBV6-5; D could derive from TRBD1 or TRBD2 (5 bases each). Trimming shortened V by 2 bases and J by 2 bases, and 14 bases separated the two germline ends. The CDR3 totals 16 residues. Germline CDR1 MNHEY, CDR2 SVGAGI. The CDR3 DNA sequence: TGTGCCAGCAGTTACCGGGACGGCGCAATCACAGATACGCAGTATTTT. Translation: CASSYRDGAITDTQYF.

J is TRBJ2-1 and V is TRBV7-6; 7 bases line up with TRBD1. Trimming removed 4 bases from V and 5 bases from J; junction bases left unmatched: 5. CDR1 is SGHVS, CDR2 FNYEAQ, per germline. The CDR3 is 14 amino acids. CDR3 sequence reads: CASSSAGTDNEQFF. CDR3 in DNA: TGTGCCAGCAGCTCAGCCGGGACAGACAATGAGCAGTTCTTC.

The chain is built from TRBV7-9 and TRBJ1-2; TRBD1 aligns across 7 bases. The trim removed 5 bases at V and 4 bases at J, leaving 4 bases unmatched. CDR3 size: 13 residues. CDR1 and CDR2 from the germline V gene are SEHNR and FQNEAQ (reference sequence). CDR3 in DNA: TGTGCCAGCAGCACAGGGACAGCCTATGGCTACACCTTC. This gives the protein CASSTGTAYGYTF.

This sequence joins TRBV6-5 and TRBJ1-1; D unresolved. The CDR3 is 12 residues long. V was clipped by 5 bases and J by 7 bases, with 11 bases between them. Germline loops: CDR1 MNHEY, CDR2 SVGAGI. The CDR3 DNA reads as TGTGCCAGCAGTCCGAATGCGCTTGAAGCTTTCTTT. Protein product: CASSPNALEAFF.

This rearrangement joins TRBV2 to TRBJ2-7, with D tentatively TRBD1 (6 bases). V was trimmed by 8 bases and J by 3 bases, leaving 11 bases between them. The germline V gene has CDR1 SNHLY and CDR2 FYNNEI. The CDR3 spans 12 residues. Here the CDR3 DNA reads TGTGCCAGCCGGGACAAAAACTACGAGCAGTACTTC. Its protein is CASRDKNYEQYF.

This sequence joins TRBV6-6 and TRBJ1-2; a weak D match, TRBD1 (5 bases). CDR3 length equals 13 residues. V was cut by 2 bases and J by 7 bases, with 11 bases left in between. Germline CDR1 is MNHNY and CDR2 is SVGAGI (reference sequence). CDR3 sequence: CASSYEGPGGYTF. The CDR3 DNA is TGTGCCAGCAGTTACGAGGGACCGGGTGGCTACACCTTC.

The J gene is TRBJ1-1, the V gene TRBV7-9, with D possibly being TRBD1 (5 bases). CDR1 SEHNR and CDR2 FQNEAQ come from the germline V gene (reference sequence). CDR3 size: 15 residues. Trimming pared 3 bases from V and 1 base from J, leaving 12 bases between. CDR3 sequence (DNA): TGTGCCAGCAGCTTCACTACAGGTTCGAACACTGAAGCTTTCTTT. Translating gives CASSFTTGSNTEAFF.

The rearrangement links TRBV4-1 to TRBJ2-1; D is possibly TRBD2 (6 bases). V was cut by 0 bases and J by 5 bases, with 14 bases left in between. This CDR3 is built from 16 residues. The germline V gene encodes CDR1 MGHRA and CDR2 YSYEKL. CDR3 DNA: TGCGCCAGCAGCCAAGATGTGGGGGGTCTGAACAATGAGCAGTTCTTC. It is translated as CASSQDVGGLNNEQFF.

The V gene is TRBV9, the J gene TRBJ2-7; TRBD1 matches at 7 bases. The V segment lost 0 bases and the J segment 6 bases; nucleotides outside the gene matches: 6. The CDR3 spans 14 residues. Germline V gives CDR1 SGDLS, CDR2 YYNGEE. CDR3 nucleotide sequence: TGTGCCAGCAGCGTAGTGGGACAGACAACCGAGCAGTACTTC. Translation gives CASSVVGQTTEQYF.

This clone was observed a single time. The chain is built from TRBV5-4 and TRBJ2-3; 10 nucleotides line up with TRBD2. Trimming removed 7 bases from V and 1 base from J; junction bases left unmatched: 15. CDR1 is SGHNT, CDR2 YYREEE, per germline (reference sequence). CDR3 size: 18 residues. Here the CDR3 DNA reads TGTGCCAGCGCCTCCCTAGCGGGGGATGATTGGGGCACAGATACGCAGTATTTT. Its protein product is CASASLAGDDWGTDTQYF. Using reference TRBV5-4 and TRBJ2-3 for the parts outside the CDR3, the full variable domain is ETGVTQSPTHLIKTRGQQVTLRCSSQSGHNTVSWYQQALGQGPQFIFQYYREEENGRGNFPPRFSGLQFPNYSSELNVNALELDDSALYLCASASLAGDDWGTDTQYFGPGTRLTVL.

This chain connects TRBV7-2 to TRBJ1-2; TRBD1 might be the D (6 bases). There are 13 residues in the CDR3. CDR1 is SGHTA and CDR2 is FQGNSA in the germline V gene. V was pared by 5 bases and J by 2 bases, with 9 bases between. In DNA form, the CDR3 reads TGTGCCAGCAGCCAAACAGGGAACTATGGCTACACCTTC. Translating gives CASSQTGNYGYTF.